The present T cell receptor beta chain was sequenced within a study of cytomegalovirus exposure and HLA in healthy donors. In the PCR, 60 Vbeta and 13 Jbeta primers were used. The protocol was immunoSEQ multiplex PCR, while the TCRdb copy is restricted to in-frame clones and leaves out a portion. The sample holds about 35,000 clones, more than 70% seen once. CDR1 is WNHNN, CDR2 SYGVQD, per germline (reference sequence). Trimming took 0 bases from V and 6 from J; bases not matched to a gene: 4. This CDR3 comprises 15 residues. Sequencing was performed on PBMCs. The chain employs TRBV10-1 and TRBJ2-2, with 7 bases identical to TRBD2. This clonotype originated in a woman aged 30 to 39 in good health and CMV-seropositive. Here the CDR3 DNA reads TGCGCCAGCAGTGAGTCGACGGGGGGTGCCGGGGAGCTGTTTTTT. Residues: CASSESTGGAGELFF.